The subject of this entry is one TCR beta chain. The antigen remains unidentified. The germline V gene has CDR1 MGHDK and CDR2 SYGVNS. V lost 1 base and J lost 4; bases outside the gene matches: 4. The CDR3 length is 15 residues. The protocol was immunoSEQ multiplex PCR, while the TCRdb copy is restricted to in-frame clones and leaves out a portion. Among fewer than 85,000 clones, just over 90% were seen once, and the ten largest hold approximately 4.8%. This entry is derived from a study of resident and recirculating memory T cells in vitiligo. As for the study in general: Genomic DNA was extracted from whole homogenized samples, with no cell sorting. Study-level points and caveats: Vitiligo lesions lacked a unique dominant clone, and clonality varied.

No change in lesions over the prior 6 months defined stable disease. Patients who had received treatment within the previous three months were excluded. The sequence was collected from a male donor with vitiligo. The chain employs TRBV25-1 and TRBJ1-1; 9 bases line up with TRBD1. Sample: blood. The CDR3 loop reads CASSESDRGSTEAFF. Here the CDR3 DNA reads TGTGCCAGCAGTGAATCCGACAGGGGGTCCACTGAAGCTTTCTTT.